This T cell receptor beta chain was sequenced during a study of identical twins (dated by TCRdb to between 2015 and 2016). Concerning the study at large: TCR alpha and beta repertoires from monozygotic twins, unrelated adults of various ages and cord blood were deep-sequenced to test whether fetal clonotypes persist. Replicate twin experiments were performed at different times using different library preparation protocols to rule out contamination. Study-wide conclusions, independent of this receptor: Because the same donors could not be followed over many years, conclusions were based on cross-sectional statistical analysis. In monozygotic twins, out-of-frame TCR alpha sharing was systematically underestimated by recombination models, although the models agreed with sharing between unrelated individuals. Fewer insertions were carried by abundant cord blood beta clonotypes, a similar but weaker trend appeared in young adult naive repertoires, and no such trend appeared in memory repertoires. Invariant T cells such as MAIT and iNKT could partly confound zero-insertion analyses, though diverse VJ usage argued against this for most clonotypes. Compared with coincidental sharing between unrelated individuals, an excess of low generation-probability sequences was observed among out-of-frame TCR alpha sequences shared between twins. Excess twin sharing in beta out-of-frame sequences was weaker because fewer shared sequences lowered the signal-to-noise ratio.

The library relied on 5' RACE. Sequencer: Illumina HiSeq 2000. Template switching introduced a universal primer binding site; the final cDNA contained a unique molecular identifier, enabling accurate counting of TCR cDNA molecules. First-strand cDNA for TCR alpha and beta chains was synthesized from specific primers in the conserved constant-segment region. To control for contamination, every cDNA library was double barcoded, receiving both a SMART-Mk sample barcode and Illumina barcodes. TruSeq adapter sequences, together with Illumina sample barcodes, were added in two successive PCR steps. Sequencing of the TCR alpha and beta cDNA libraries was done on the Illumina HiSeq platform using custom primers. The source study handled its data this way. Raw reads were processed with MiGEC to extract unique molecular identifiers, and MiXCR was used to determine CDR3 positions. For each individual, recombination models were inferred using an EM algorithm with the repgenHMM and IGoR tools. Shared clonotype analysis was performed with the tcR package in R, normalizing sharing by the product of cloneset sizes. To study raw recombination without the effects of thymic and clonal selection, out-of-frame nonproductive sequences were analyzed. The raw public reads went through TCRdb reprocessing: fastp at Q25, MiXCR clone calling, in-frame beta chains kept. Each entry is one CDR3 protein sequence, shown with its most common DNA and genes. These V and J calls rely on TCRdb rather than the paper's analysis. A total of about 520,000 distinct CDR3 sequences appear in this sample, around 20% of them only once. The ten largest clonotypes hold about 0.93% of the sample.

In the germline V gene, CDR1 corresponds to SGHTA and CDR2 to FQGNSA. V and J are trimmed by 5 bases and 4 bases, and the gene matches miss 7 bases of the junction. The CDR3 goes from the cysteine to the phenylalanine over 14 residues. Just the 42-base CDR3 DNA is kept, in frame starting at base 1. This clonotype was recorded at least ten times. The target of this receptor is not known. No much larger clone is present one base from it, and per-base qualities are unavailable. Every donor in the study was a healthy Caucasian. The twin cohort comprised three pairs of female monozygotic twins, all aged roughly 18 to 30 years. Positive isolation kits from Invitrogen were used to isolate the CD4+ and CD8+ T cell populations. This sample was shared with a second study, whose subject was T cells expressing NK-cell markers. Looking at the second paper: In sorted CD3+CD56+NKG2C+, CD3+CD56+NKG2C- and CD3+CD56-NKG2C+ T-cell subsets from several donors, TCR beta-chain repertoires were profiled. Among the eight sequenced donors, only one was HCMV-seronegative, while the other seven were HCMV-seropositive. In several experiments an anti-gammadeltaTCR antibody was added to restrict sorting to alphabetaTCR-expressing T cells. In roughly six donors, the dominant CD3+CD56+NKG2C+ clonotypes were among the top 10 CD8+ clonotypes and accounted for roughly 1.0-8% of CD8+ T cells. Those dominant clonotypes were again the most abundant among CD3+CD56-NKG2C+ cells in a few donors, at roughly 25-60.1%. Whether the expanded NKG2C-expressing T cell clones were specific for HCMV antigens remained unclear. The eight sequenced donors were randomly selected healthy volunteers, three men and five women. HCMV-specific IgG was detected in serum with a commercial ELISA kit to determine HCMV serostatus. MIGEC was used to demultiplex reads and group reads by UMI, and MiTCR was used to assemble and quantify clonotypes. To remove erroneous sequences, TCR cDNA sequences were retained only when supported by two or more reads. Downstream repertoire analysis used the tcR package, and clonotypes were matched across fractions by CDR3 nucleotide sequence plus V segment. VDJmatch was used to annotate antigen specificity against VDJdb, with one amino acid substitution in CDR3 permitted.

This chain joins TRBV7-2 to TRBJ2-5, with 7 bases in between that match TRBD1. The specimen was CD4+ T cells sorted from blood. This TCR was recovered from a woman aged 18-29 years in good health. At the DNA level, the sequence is TGTGCCAGCAGCCTAGACAGGGACGGAGAGACCCAGTACTTC. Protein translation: CASSLDRDGETQYF.